The rows below give T cell receptor beta chains drawn from one sample of a study of blood T cell repertoires in COVID-19. Clones were read by immunoSEQ multiplex PCR, and TCRdb kept only the in-frame ones, dropping some. The data hold 51,000 or so clones, with about 81% observed a single time. Sequences were obtained from peripheral blood. These receptors came from a woman over 75 with COVID-19, enrolled during active disease. Both conserved end residues are part of each CDR3. A D gene is named only where the DNA matches it firmly. Clone size appears in some rows only: once, few, many, or a class for an expanded clone.

j_call: TRBJ1-1
d_call: TRBD1
clone_size: -
v_call: TRBV19
cdr3_aa: CASSFTGGQTEAFF
cdr3_nt: TGTGCCAGTAGTTTCACAGGGGGCCAAACTGAAGCTTTCTTT

j_call: TRBJ2-6
d_call: TRBD1
clone_size: -
v_call: TRBV19
cdr3_aa: CASMGFTGQGWGANVLTF
cdr3_nt: TGTGCCAGTATGGGATTCACAGGACAGGGATGGGGGGCCAACGTCCTGACTTTC

j_call: TRBJ1-1
d_call: -
clone_size: -
v_call: TRBV7-2
cdr3_aa: CASSLEVRNTEAFF
cdr3_nt: TGTGCCAGCAGCCTCGAGGTCCGGAACACTGAAGCTTTCTTT

j_call: TRBJ1-2
d_call: TRBD1
clone_size: once
v_call: TRBV12-5
cdr3_aa: CASGSPPGQGDNYGYTF
cdr3_nt: TGTGCTAGTGGTTCGCCCCCGGGACAGGGGGATAACTATGGCTACACCTTC

j_call: TRBJ2-7
d_call: TRBD1
clone_size: -
v_call: TRBV7-8
cdr3_aa: CASSLRTGEGEQYF
cdr3_nt: TGTGCCAGCAGCCTCAGGACAGGGGAAGGCGAGCAGTACTTC

j_call: TRBJ1-2
d_call: -
clone_size: -
v_call: TRBV10-3
cdr3_aa: CAIGATGNYGYTF
cdr3_nt: TGTGCCATCGGTGCGACAGGTAACTATGGCTACACCTTC

j_call: TRBJ1-4
d_call: TRBD1
clone_size: -
v_call: TRBV27
cdr3_aa: CASSLDRGGEKLFF
cdr3_nt: TGTGCCAGCAGTTTAGACAGGGGGGGGGAAAAACTGTTTTTT

j_call: TRBJ2-2
d_call: -
clone_size: once
v_call: TRBV29-1
cdr3_aa: CSVGLPVTGELFF
cdr3_nt: TGCAGCGTTGGCCTCCCGGTTACCGGGGAGCTGTTTTTT

j_call: TRBJ1-5
d_call: -
clone_size: -
v_call: TRBV2
cdr3_aa: CASSEVRNQPQHF
cdr3_nt: TGTGCCAGCAGTGAGGTGAGGAATCAGCCCCAGCATTTT

j_call: TRBJ2-7
d_call: -
clone_size: -
v_call: TRBV2
cdr3_aa: CASSGTTYEQYF
cdr3_nt: TGTGCCAGCAGTGGGACTACTTACGAGCAGTACTTC

j_call: TRBJ1-2
d_call: -
clone_size: -
v_call: TRBV5-6
cdr3_aa: CASSLATLHLTETSYGYTF
cdr3_nt: TGTGCCAGCAGCTTAGCTACATTACACCTGACAGAGACCTCCTATGGCTACACCTTC

j_call: TRBJ2-1
d_call: TRBD1
clone_size: -
v_call: TRBV5-6
cdr3_aa: CASSFSLTGTGQSEQFF
cdr3_nt: TGTGCCAGCAGCTTCTCCTTGACAGGGACAGGCCAAAGTGAGCAGTTCTTC

j_call: TRBJ1-2
d_call: -
clone_size: -
v_call: TRBV5-6
cdr3_aa: CASSSGTRRGYTF
cdr3_nt: TGTGCCAGCAGCTCCGGGACACGAAGGGGCTACACCTTC

j_call: TRBJ1-3
d_call: -
clone_size: -
v_call: TRBV6-5
cdr3_aa: CASSYSGLTPGNTIYF
cdr3_nt: TGTGCCAGCAGTTACTCCGGACTTACGCCTGGAAACACCATATATTTT

j_call: TRBJ1-2
d_call: TRBD1
clone_size: -
v_call: TRBV29-1
cdr3_aa: CSVEDPNRGIGGYGYTF
cdr3_nt: TGCAGCGTTGAAGATCCTAACAGGGGTATCGGGGGCTATGGCTACACCTTC

j_call: TRBJ2-1
d_call: TRBD2
clone_size: -
v_call: TRBV9
cdr3_aa: CASSVWGGSYNEQFF
cdr3_nt: TGTGCCAGCAGTGTCTGGGGGGGCTCCTACAATGAGCAGTTCTTC

j_call: TRBJ2-1
d_call: -
clone_size: -
v_call: TRBV12-3/TRBV12-4
cdr3_aa: CASSLGHVGQFF
cdr3_nt: TGTGCCAGCAGTTTGGGACACGTGGGGCAGTTCTTC

j_call: TRBJ1-1
d_call: -
clone_size: -
v_call: TRBV6-6
cdr3_aa: CVTGGNTEAFF
cdr3_nt: TGTGTCACCGGGGGGAACACTGAAGCTTTCTTT

j_call: TRBJ2-7
d_call: TRBD1
clone_size: -
v_call: TRBV30
cdr3_aa: CAWSGQGFHEQYF
cdr3_nt: TGTGCCTGGAGCGGACAGGGGTTCCACGAGCAGTACTTC

j_call: TRBJ2-7
d_call: -
clone_size: -
v_call: TRBV5-1
cdr3_aa: CASSLERETGEQYF
cdr3_nt: TGCGCCAGCAGCTTGGAACGGGAGACGGGCGAGCAGTACTTC

j_call: TRBJ2-1
d_call: TRBD2
clone_size: -
v_call: TRBV10-3
cdr3_aa: CAISEPGLGDNEQFF
cdr3_nt: TGTGCCATCAGTGAGCCCGGACTAGGGGACAATGAGCAGTTCTTC

j_call: TRBJ2-3
d_call: -
clone_size: once
v_call: TRBV5-5
cdr3_aa: CASSFPGSDTQYF
cdr3_nt: TGTGCCAGCAGCTTTCCAGGGTCAGATACGCAGTATTTT

j_call: TRBJ2-1
d_call: TRBD1
clone_size: few
v_call: TRBV4-1
cdr3_aa: CASSLGQGSGNEQFF
cdr3_nt: TGCGCCAGCAGCCTGGGACAGGGGTCGGGGAATGAGCAGTTCTTC

j_call: TRBJ2-1
d_call: -
clone_size: -
v_call: TRBV28
cdr3_aa: CASKSVGDLTYNEQFF
cdr3_nt: TGTGCCAGCAAATCCGTAGGGGACTTGACTTACAATGAGCAGTTCTTC

j_call: TRBJ2-2
d_call: TRBD2
clone_size: -
v_call: TRBV2
cdr3_aa: CASSVRLAGGPGELFF
cdr3_nt: TGTGCCAGCAGTGTTCGGCTAGCGGGAGGTCCCGGGGAGCTGTTTTTT

j_call: TRBJ1-5
d_call: -
clone_size: -
v_call: TRBV6-6
cdr3_aa: CASSYSREPQHF
cdr3_nt: TGTGCCAGCAGTTACTCGCGGGAGCCCCAGCATTTT

j_call: TRBJ1-2
d_call: -
clone_size: -
v_call: TRBV11-2
cdr3_aa: CASSPRQGNLYGYTF
cdr3_nt: TGTGCCAGCAGCCCCCGGCAGGGAAATCTCTATGGCTACACCTTC

j_call: TRBJ1-2
d_call: TRBD1
clone_size: -
v_call: TRBV28
cdr3_aa: CASRLPGQGNYGYTF
cdr3_nt: TGTGCCAGCAGGTTACCGGGACAGGGGAACTATGGCTACACCTTC

j_call: TRBJ1-2
d_call: -
clone_size: -
v_call: TRBV6-5
cdr3_aa: CASSYLRTVDSYGYTF
cdr3_nt: TGTGCCAGCAGTTACCTGAGAACGGTGGACAGCTATGGCTACACCTTC

j_call: TRBJ1-5
d_call: TRBD1
clone_size: -
v_call: TRBV18
cdr3_aa: CASSPSTGGVQPQHF
cdr3_nt: TGTGCCAGCTCACCCTCAACAGGGGGGGTTCAGCCCCAGCATTTT

j_call: TRBJ2-1
d_call: TRBD2
clone_size: -
v_call: TRBV4-2
cdr3_aa: CASSQDHGRASDEQFF
cdr3_nt: TGTGCCAGCAGCCAAGATCACGGGAGGGCCTCAGATGAGCAGTTCTTC

j_call: TRBJ1-6
d_call: -
clone_size: -
v_call: TRBV6-5
cdr3_aa: CASSYSFETPSSPLHF
cdr3_nt: TGTGCCAGCAGTTACTCGTTTGAAACCCCCAGTTCACCCCTCCACTTT

j_call: TRBJ1-6
d_call: -
clone_size: -
v_call: TRBV30
cdr3_aa: CAWRALNSPLHF
cdr3_nt: TGTGCCTGGAGAGCGTTGAATTCACCCCTCCACTTT

j_call: TRBJ2-7
d_call: -
clone_size: -
v_call: TRBV7-2
cdr3_aa: CASSLSAGYEQYF
cdr3_nt: TGTGCCAGCAGCTTATCAGCAGGGTACGAGCAGTACTTC

j_call: TRBJ1-1
d_call: TRBD1
clone_size: few
v_call: TRBV6-5
cdr3_aa: CASTPGQGHTEAFF
cdr3_nt: TGTGCCAGCACCCCAGGACAGGGACACACTGAAGCTTTCTTT

j_call: TRBJ2-6
d_call: TRBD1
clone_size: few
v_call: TRBV7-9
cdr3_aa: CASSPPTGGPFGANVLTF
cdr3_nt: TGTGCCAGCAGCCCTCCGACAGGGGGGCCCTTTGGGGCCAACGTCCTGACTTTC

j_call: TRBJ2-7
d_call: -
clone_size: -
v_call: TRBV27
cdr3_aa: CASSLSAIYEQYF
cdr3_nt: TGTGCCAGCAGTTTATCAGCCATCTACGAGCAGTACTTC

j_call: TRBJ1-6
d_call: -
clone_size: -
v_call: TRBV13
cdr3_aa: CASSLGGSSYNSPLHF
cdr3_nt: TGTGCCAGCAGCTTAGGGGGGAGCTCCTATAATTCACCCCTCCACTTT

j_call: TRBJ2-6
d_call: -
clone_size: few
v_call: TRBV30
cdr3_aa: CAWRGAGSGANVLTF
cdr3_nt: TGTGCCTGGAGGGGGGCAGGCTCTGGGGCCAACGTCCTGACTTTC

j_call: TRBJ2-1
d_call: TRBD1
clone_size: -
v_call: TRBV27
cdr3_aa: CASSLGTGGYNEQFF
cdr3_nt: TGTGCCAGCAGTTTAGGGACAGGGGGTTACAATGAGCAGTTCTTC

j_call: TRBJ2-7
d_call: -
clone_size: few
v_call: TRBV10-3
cdr3_aa: CAISEAGPQQREQYF
cdr3_nt: TGTGCCATCAGCGAGGCGGGGCCCCAGCAGCGCGAGCAGTACTTC

j_call: TRBJ2-7
d_call: -
clone_size: -
v_call: TRBV5-1
cdr3_aa: CASSLEGTPPYEQYF
cdr3_nt: TGCGCCAGCAGCTTGGAAGGGACTCCACCCTACGAGCAGTACTTC

j_call: TRBJ2-7
d_call: TRBD1
clone_size: -
v_call: TRBV5-1
cdr3_aa: CASRAGGGYEQYF
cdr3_nt: TGCGCCAGCAGGGCAGGGGGTGGTTACGAGCAGTACTTC

j_call: TRBJ2-2
d_call: TRBD2
clone_size: -
v_call: TRBV19
cdr3_aa: CASSILAGDTGELFF
cdr3_nt: TGTGCCAGTAGTATTCTAGCGGGAGACACCGGGGAGCTGTTTTTT

j_call: TRBJ2-7
d_call: TRBD2
clone_size: -
v_call: TRBV7-2
cdr3_aa: CASKELAGTSSYEQYF
cdr3_nt: TGTGCCAGCAAGGAACTAGCGGGAACGTCGTCCTACGAGCAGTACTTC

j_call: TRBJ2-6
d_call: TRBD1
clone_size: few
v_call: TRBV9
cdr3_aa: CASSVSPIQGARGANVLTF
cdr3_nt: TGTGCCAGCAGCGTGAGCCCGATACAGGGGGCAAGGGGGGCCAACGTCCTGACTTTC

j_call: TRBJ2-5
d_call: -
clone_size: -
v_call: TRBV7-2
cdr3_aa: CASSSETQYF
cdr3_nt: TGTGCCAGCAGCTCTGAGACCCAGTACTTC

j_call: TRBJ1-2
d_call: -
clone_size: -
v_call: TRBV20-1
cdr3_aa: CSAIDRFNYGYTF
cdr3_nt: TGCAGTGCTATTGACCGTTTTAACTATGGCTACACCTTC

j_call: TRBJ2-3
d_call: -
clone_size: once
v_call: TRBV2
cdr3_aa: CASSRDSSTDTQYF
cdr3_nt: TGTGCCAGCAGTCGTGACTCTAGCACAGATACGCAGTATTTT

j_call: TRBJ2-3
d_call: TRBD2
clone_size: -
v_call: TRBV14
cdr3_aa: CASSQEVRSGRAKGTDTQYF
cdr3_nt: TGTGCCAGCAGCCAAGAGGTTCGAAGCGGGAGGGCCAAAGGCACAGATACGCAGTATTTT

j_call: TRBJ2-7
d_call: -
clone_size: -
v_call: TRBV11-2
cdr3_aa: CASSPTTGAYEQYF
cdr3_nt: TGTGCCAGCAGCCCAACGACAGGCGCCTACGAGCAGTACTTC

j_call: TRBJ1-1
d_call: -
clone_size: -
v_call: TRBV6-5
cdr3_aa: CASSPSGATEAFF
cdr3_nt: TGTGCCAGCAGCCCATCTGGAGCCACTGAAGCTTTCTTT